These T cell receptor beta chains were read from a single sample in a study of T-cell memory formation after mild COVID-19. MiXCR, run by TCRdb on the 5' RACE reads, gives a single entry per CDR3 protein. The table has 150,000 or so distinct CDR3 sequences, about 14% seen once; the top ten hold roughly 13%. Sample: PBMCs or a T cell subset sorted from them (not recorded which). These receptors all stem from an adult woman who had mild COVID-19 (a few samples of this study predate the infection). Cell type and time point are not known. Each CDR3 is given with its conserved first and last residue. Fields, in order: CDR3 DNA, CDR3 protein, D gene, clone size, J gene, V gene. The D gene is left open where the match is weak. The listing skips clone size in some rows; elsewhere it reads once, few, many or a size class.

DNA: TGTGCCAGCTCACCAAGTAGCACGAACACTGAAGCTTTCTTT
CDR3: CASSPSSTNTEAFF
D: -
size: -
J: TRBJ1-1
V: TRBV18

DNA: TGTGCCAGCAGCTCTCCCGGGAGGGGGGAGCTGTTTTTT
CDR3: CASSSPGRGELFF
D: TRBD2
size: -
J: TRBJ2-2
V: TRBV7-2

DNA: TGTGCCAGCGGGACAGGGGTGACCTCGGAGACCCAGTACTTC
CDR3: CASGTGVTSETQYF
D: TRBD1
size: few
J: TRBJ2-5
V: TRBV6-5

DNA: TGTGCCAGCAGTCCCCAAAGCTACACCGGGGAGCTGTTTTTT
CDR3: CASSPQSYTGELFF
D: -
size: few
J: TRBJ2-2
V: TRBV12-3/TRBV12-4

DNA: TGTGCCAGCAGTTACTCATGGGGGAATTACGAGCAGTACTTC
CDR3: CASSYSWGNYEQYF
D: -
size: few
J: TRBJ2-7
V: TRBV6-5

DNA: TGTGCCAGCAGCTCCCGATTAGCGGGGCAAAATGAGCAGTTCTTC
CDR3: CASSSRLAGQNEQFF
D: TRBD2
size: few
J: TRBJ2-1
V: TRBV9

DNA: TGCGCCAGCAGCTTGACGGGACAGGGGTCGTCCTACAATGAGCAGTTCTTC
CDR3: CASSLTGQGSSYNEQFF
D: TRBD1
size: -
J: TRBJ2-1
V: TRBV5-1

DNA: TGCAGCGTTAGACCAGCCCAGGGGGAGCAGTACTTC
CDR3: CSVRPAQGEQYF
D: -
size: few
J: TRBJ2-7
V: TRBV29-1

DNA: TGTGCCAGCAGTGACTCTAGCGGGGGGGCCGATACGCAGTATTTT
CDR3: CASSDSSGGADTQYF
D: TRBD2
size: -
J: TRBJ2-3
V: TRBV6-4

DNA: TGTGCCAGCAGTGGGGTGGGCTCTGAGCAGTTCTTC
CDR3: CASSGVGSEQFF
D: -
size: -
J: TRBJ2-1
V: TRBV12-3/TRBV12-4

DNA: TGTGCCAGCAGCCTGCCGGAGGGACAACTCTCCTACGAGCAGTACTTC
CDR3: CASSLPEGQLSYEQYF
D: -
size: -
J: TRBJ2-7
V: TRBV7-6

DNA: TGCGCCAGCCACCGAGACGCCGGGACTAGCGGGAGGGGAAGGCAGTTCTTC
CDR3: CASHRDAGTSGRGRQFF
D: TRBD2
size: -
J: TRBJ2-1
V: TRBV5-1

DNA: TGCGCCAGCAGCCATGACAGTACAGGGGCCAACGTCCTGACTTTC
CDR3: CASSHDSTGANVLTF
D: -
size: -
J: TRBJ2-6
V: TRBV5-1

DNA: TGTGCCTGGAGTGTACTCTTTGCGGGAGGGGGTAATGAGCAGTTCTTC
CDR3: CAWSVLFAGGGNEQFF
D: TRBD2
size: -
J: TRBJ2-1
V: TRBV30

DNA: TGTGCCAGCAGGGAGAAACAACTAAGGACGGGGGAGACCCAGTACTTC
CDR3: CASREKQLRTGETQYF
D: -
size: -
J: TRBJ2-5
V: TRBV2

DNA: TGTGCCAGCAGTTTAGTCCCCGGGCCCTGGTACTTC
CDR3: CASSLVPGPWYF
D: -
size: -
J: TRBJ2-4
V: TRBV12-3/TRBV12-4

DNA: TGTGCCAGCAGTTACTCGAGCGGTACAGGCGAGCAGTACTTC
CDR3: CASSYSSGTGEQYF
D: -
size: -
J: TRBJ2-7
V: TRBV6-2/TRBV6-3

DNA: TGTGCCAGCAGAAGGGGACTAGCGGGTTCCTACGAGCAGTACTTC
CDR3: CASRRGLAGSYEQYF
D: TRBD2
size: -
J: TRBJ2-7
V: TRBV12-3/TRBV12-4

DNA: TGTGCCACCAGTTCTGGGACTAGCGGATCCTACGAGCAGTACTTC
CDR3: CATSSGTSGSYEQYF
D: TRBD2
size: few
J: TRBJ2-7
V: TRBV24-1

DNA: TGTGCCAGCAGCCCCGTAGGGTGGATAAGCAATCAGCCCCAGCATTTT
CDR3: CASSPVGWISNQPQHF
D: -
size: -
J: TRBJ1-5
V: TRBV7-8

DNA: TGTGCCATCAGCGGTAGGGAGGGCCCGAACACTGAAGCTTTCTTT
CDR3: CAISGREGPNTEAFF
D: -
size: -
J: TRBJ1-1
V: TRBV10-3

DNA: TGCAGTGCTAGCAGGGGTCCTAATGAAAAACTGTTTTTT
CDR3: CSASRGPNEKLFF
D: -
size: -
J: TRBJ1-4
V: TRBV20-1

DNA: TGCGCCAGCAGCCAAGACCTGGACAGGGTCTATGGCTACACCTTC
CDR3: CASSQDLDRVYGYTF
D: TRBD1
size: -
J: TRBJ1-2
V: TRBV4-1